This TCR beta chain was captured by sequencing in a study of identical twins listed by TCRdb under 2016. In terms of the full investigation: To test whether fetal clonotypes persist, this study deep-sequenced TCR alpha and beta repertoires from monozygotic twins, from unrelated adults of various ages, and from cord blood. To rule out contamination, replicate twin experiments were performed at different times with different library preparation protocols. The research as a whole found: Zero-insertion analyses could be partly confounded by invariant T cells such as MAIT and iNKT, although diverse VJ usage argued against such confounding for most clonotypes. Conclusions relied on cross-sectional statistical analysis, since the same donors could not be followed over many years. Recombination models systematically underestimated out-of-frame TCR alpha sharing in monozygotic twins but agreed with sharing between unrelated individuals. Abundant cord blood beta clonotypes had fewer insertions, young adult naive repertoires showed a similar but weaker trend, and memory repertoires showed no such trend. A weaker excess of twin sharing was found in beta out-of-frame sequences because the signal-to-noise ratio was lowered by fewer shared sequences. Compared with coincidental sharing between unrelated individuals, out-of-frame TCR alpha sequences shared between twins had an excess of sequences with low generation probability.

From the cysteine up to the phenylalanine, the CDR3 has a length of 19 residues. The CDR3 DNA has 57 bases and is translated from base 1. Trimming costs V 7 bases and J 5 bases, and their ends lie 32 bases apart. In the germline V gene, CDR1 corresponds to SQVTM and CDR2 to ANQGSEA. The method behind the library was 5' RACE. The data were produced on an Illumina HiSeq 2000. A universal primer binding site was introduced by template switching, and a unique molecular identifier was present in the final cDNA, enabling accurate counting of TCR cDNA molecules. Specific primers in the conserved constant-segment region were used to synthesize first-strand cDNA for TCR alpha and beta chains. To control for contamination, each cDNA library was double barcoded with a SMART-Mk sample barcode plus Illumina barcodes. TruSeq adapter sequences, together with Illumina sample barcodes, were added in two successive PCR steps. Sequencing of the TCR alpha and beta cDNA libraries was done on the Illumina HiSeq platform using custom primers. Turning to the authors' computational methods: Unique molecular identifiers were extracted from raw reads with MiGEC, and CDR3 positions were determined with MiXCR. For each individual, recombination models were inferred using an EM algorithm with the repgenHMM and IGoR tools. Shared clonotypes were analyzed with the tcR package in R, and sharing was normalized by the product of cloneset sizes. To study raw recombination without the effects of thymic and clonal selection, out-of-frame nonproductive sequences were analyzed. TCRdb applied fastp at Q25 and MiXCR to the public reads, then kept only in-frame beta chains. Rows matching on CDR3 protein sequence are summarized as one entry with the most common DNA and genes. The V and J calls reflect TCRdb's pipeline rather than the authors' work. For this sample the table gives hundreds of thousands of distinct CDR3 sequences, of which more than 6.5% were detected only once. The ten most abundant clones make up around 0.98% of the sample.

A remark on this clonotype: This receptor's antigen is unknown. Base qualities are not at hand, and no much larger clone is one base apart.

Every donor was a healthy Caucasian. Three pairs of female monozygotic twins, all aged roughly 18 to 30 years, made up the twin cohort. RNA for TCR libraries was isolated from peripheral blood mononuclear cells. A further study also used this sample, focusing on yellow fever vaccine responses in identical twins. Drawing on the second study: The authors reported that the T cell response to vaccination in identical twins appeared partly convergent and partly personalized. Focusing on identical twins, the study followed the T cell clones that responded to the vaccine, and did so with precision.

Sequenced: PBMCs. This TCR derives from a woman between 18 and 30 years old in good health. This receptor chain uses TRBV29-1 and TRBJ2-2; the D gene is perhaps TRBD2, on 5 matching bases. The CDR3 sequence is CSEPEGSPRASRLTGELFF. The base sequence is TGCAGCGAACCCGAGGGAAGCCCCAGAGCATCACGATTGACCGGGGAGCTGTTTTTT.